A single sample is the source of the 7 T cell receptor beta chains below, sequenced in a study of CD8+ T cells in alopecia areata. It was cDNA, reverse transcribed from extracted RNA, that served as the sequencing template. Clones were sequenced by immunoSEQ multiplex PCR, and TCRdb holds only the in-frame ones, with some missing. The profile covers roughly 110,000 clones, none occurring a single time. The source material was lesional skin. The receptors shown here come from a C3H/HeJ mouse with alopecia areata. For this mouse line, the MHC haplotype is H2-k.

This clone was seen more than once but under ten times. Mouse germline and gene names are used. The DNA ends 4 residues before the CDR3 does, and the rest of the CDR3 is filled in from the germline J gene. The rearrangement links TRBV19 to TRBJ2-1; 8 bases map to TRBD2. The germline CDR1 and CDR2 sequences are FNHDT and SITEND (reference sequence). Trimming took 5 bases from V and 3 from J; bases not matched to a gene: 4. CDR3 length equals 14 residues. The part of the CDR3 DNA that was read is TGTGCCAGCAGGAACTGGGGGACCTATGCT. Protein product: CASRNWGTYA. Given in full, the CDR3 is CASRNWGTYAEQFF.

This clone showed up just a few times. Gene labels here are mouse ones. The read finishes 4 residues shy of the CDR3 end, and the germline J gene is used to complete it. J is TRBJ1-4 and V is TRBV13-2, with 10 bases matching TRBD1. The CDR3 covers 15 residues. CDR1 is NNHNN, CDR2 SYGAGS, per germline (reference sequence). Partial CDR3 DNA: TGTGCCAGCGGTGAACCGGGACAGGGGAGCGAA. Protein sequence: CASGEPGQGSE. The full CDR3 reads CASGEPGQGSERLFF.

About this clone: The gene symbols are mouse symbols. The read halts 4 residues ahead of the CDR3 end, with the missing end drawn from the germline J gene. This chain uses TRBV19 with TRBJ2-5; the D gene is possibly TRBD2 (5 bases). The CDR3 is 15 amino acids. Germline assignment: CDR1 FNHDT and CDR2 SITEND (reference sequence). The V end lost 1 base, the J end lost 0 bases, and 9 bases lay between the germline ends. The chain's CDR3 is CASSILGTNQDTQYF. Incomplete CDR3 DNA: TGTGCCAGCAGTATACTGGGAACTAACCAAGAC. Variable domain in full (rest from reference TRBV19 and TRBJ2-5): GGIITQTPKFLIGQEGQKLTLKCQQNFNHDTMYWYRQDSGKGLRLIYYSITENDLQKGDLSEGYDASREKKSSFSLTVTSAQKNEMAVFLCASSILGTNQDTQYFGPGTRLLVL.

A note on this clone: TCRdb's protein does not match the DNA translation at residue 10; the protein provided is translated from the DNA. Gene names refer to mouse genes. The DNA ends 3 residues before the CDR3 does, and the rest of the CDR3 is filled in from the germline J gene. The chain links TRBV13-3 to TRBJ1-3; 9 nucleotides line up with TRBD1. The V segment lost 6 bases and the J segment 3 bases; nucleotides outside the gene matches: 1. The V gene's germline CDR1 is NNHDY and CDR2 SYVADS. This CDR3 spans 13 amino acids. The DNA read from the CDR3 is TGTGCCAGCAACAGGGGGCTTGGAAATACG. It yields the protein CASNRGLGNT. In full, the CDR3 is CASNRGLGNTLYF.

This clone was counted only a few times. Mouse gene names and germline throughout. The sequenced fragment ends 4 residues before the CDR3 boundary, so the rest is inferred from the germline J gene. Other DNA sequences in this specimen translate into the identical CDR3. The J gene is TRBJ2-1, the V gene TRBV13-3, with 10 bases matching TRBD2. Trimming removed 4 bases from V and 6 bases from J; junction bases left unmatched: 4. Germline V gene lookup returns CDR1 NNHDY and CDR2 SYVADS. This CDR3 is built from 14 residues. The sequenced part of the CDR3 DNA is TGTGCCAGCAGTCTGACTGGGGGGCGTGCT. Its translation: CASSLTGGRA. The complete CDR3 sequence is CASSLTGGRAEQFF.

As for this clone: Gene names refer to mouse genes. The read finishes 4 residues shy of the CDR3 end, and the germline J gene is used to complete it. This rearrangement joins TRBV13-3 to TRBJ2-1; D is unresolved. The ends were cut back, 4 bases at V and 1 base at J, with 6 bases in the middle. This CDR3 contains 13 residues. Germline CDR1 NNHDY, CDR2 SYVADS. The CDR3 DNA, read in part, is TGTGCCAGCAGTTACAAAAACTATGCT. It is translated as CASSYKNYA. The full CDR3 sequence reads CASSYKNYAEQFF.

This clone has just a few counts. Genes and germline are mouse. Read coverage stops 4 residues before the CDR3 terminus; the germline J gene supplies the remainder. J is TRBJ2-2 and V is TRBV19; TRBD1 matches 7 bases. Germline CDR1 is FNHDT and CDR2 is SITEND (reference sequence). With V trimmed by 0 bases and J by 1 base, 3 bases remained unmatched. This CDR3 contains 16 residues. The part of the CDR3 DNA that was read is TGTGCCAGCAGTATAGCGGCAGGGGGAAACACCGGG. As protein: CASSIAAGGNTG. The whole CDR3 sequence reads CASSIAAGGNTGQLYF.